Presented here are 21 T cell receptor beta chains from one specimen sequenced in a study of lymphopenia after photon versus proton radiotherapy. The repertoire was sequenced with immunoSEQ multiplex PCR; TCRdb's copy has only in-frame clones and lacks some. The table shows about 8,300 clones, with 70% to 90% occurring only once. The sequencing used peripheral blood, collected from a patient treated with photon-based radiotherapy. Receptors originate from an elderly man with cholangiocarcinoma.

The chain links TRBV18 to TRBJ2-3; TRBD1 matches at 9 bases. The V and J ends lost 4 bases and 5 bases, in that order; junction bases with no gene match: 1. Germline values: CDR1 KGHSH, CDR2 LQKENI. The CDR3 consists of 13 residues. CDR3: CASSRDREDTQYF. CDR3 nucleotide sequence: TGTGCCAGCTCACGGGACAGGGAAGATACGCAGTATTTT.

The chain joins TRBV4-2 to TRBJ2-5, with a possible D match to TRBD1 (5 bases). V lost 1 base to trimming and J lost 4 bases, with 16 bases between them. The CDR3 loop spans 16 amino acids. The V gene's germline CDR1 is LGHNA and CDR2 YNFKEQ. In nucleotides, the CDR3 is TGTGCCAGCAGCCAAGGTCGTCAGGGTCGGACAGAGACCCAGTACTTC. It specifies CASSQGRQGRTETQYF.

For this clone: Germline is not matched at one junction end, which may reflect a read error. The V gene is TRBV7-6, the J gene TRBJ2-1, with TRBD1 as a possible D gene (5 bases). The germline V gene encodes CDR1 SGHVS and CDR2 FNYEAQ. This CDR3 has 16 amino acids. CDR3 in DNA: TGTGCCAGCAGTTTAGAATACAGGCCACCGATTAATGAGCAGTTCTTC. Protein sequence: CASSLEYRPPINEQFF. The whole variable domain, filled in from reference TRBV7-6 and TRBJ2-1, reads GAGVSQSPRYKVTKRGQDVALRCDPISGHVSLYWYRQALGQGPEFLTYFNYEAQQDKSGLPNDRFSAERPEGSISTLTIQRTEQRDSAMYRCASSLEYRPPINEQFFGPGTRLTVL.

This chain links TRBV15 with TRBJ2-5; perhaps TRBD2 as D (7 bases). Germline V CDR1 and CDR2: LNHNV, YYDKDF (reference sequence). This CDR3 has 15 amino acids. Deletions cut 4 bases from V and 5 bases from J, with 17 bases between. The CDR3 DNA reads TGTGCCACCAGCAAAGGACGGGGGGCGGTGGAGACCCAGTACTTC. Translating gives CATSKGRGAVETQYF.

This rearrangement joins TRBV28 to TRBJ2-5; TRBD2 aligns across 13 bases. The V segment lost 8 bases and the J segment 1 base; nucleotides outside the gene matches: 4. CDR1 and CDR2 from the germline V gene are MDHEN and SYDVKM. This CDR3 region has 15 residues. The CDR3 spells CASGLAGVIQETQYF. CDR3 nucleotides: TGTGCCAGCGGACTAGCGGGGGTAATCCAAGAGACCCAGTACTTC.

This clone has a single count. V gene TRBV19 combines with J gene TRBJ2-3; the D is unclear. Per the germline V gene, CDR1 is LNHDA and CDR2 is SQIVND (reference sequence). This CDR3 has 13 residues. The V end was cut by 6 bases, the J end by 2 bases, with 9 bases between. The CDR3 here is CASRSTDTDTQYF. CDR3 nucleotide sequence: TGTGCCAGTAGGTCGACTGACACAGATACGCAGTATTTT. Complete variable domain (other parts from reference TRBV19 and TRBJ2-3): DGGITQSPKYLFRKEGQNVTLSCEQNLNHDAMYWYRQDPGQGLRLIYYSQIVNDFQKGDIAEGYSVSREKKESFPLTVTSAQKNPTAFYLCASRSTDTDTQYFGPGTRLTVL.

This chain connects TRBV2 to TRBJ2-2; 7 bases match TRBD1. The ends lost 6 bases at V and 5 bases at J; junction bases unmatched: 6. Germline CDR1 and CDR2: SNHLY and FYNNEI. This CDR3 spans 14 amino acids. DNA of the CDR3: TGTGCCAGCAGGCCCGGGACAGAAACCGGGGAGCTGTTTTTT. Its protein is CASRPGTETGELFF.

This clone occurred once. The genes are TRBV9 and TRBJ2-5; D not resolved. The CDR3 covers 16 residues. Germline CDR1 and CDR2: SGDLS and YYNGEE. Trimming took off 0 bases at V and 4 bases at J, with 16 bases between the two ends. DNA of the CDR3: TGTGCCAGCAGCGTAGGGGTGGACCCACGGACAGAGACCCAGTACTTC. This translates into CASSVGVDPRTETQYF.

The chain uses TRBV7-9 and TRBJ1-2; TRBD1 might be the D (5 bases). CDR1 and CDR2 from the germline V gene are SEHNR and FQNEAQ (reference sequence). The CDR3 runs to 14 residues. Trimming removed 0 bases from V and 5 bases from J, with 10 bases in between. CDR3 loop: CASSLAGVRYGYTF. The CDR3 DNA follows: TGTGCCAGCAGCTTAGCAGGGGTCCGTTATGGCTACACCTTC. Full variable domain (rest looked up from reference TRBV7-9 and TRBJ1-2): DTGVSQNPRHKITKRGQNVTFRCDPISEHNRLYWYRQTLGQGPEFLTYFQNEAQLEKSRLLSDRFSAERPKGSFSTLEIQRTEQGDSAMYLCASSLAGVRYGYTFGSGTRLTVV.

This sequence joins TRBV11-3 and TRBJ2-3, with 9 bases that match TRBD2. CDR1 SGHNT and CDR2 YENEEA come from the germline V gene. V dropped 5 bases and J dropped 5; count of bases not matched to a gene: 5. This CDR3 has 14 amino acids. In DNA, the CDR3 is TGTGCCAGCAGCCGCGGGGGGGCAGGAGATACGCAGTATTTT. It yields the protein CASSRGGAGDTQYF.

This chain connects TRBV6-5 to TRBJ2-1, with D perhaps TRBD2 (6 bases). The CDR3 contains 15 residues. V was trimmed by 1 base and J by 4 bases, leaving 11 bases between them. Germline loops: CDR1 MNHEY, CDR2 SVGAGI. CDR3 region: CASSYWASAYNEQFF. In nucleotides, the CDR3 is TGTGCCAGCAGTTACTGGGCTAGCGCGTACAATGAGCAGTTCTTC.

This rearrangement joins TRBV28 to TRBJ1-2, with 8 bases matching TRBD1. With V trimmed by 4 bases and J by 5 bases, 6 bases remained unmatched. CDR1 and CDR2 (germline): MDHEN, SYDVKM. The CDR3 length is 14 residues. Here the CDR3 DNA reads TGTGCCAGCAGTTCCCGGACAGGGCGGTATGGCTACACCTTC. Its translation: CASSSRTGRYGYTF.

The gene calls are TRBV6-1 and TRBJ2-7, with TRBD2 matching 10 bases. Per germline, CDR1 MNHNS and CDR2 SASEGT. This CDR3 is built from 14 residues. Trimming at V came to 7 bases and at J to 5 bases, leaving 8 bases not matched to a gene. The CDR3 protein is CASNPAGGPHEQYF. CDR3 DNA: TGTGCCAGCAATCCAGCGGGGGGGCCCCACGAGCAGTACTTC.

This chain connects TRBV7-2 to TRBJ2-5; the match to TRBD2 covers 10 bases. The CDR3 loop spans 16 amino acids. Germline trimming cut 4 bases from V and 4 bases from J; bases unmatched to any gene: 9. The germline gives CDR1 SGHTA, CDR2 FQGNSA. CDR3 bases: TGTGCCAGCAGCTCTTCCGGACTAGCGGTGGGAGAGACCCAGTACTTC. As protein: CASSSSGLAVGETQYF.

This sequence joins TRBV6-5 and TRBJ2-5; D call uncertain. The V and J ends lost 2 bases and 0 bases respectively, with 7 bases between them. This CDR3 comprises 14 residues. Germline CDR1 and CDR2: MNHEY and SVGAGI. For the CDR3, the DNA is TGTGCCAGCAGTTACGGTGTATACCAAGAGACCCAGTACTTC. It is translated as CASSYGVYQETQYF.

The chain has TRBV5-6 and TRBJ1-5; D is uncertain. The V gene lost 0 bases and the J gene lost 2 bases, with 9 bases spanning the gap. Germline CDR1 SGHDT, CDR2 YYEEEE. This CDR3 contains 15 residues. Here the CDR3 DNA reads TGTGCCAGCAGCTTGGGAGCCCAGGGCAATCAGCCCCAGCATTTT. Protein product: CASSLGAQGNQPQHF.

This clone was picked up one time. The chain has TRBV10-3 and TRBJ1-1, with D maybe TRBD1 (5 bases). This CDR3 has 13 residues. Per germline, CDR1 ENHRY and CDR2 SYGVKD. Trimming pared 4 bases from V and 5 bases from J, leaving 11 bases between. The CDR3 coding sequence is TGTGCCATCAGTGTATCGGGGGATACTGAAGCTTTCTTT. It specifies CAISVSGDTEAFF.

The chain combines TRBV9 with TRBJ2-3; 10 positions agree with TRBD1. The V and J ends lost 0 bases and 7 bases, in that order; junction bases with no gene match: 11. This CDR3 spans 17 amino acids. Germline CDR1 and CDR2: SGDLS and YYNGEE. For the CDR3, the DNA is TGTGCCAGCAGCGTAGTAGTGGGGACAGGGGCCGTAAATACGCAGTATTTT. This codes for CASSVVVGTGAVNTQYF.

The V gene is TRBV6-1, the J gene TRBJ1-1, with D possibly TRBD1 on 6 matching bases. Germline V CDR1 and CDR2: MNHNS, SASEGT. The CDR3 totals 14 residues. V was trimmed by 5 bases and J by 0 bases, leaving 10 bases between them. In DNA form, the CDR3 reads TGTGCCAGCAGTATGGGACAAATGAACACTGAAGCTTTCTTT. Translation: CASSMGQMNTEAFF.

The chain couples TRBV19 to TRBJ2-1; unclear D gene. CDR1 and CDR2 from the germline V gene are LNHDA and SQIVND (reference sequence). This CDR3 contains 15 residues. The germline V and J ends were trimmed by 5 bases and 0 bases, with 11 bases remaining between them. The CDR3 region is CASSDDPSSYNEQFF. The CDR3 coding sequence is TGTGCCAGTAGTGACGACCCTAGCTCCTACAATGAGCAGTTCTTC.

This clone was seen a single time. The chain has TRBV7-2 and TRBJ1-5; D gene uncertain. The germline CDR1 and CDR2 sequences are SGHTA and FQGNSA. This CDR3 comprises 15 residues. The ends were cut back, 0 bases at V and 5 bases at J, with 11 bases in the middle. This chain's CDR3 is CASSLAGRLDQPQHF. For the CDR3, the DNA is TGTGCCAGCAGCTTAGCTGGCCGACTCGATCAGCCCCAGCATTTT.